The following is a T cell receptor (beta chain) sequence with its context. These data come from a study of cytomegalovirus exposure and HLA in healthy donors. Assay: immunoSEQ multiplex PCR; the TCRdb copy retains only in-frame clones and omits some. This table holds 120,000 to 150,000 clones, approximately 84% found once. Germline trimming cut 6 bases from V and 6 bases from J; bases unmatched to any gene: 7. The germline V gene has CDR1 MDHEN and CDR2 SYDVKM. CDR3 length: 15 amino acids. The V call is TRBV28, the J call TRBJ1-6; TRBD1 aligns across 8 bases. The material sequenced was PBMCs. The receptor comes from a woman in her twenties or thirties in good health and CMV-seronegative. Here the CDR3 reads CASRPFDRGNSPLHF. The DNA of the CDR3 is TGTGCCAGCAGACCCTTCGACAGGGGTAATTCACCCCTCCACTTT.